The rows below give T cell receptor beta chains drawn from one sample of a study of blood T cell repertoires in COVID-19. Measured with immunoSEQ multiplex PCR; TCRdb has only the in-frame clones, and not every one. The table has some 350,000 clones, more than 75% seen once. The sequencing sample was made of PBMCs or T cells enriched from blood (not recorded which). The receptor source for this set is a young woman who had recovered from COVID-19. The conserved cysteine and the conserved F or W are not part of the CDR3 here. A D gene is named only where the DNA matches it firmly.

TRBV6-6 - ASSYSMPGGTEAF
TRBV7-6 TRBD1 ASAGGSYEQY
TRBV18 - ASSPSYSNQPQH
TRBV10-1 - ASGGYADTGELF
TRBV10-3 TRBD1 AISLTGTGGETQY
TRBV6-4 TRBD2 ASRRGGQETQY
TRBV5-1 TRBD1 ASSLDGQGNEQF
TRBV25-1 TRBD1 ASSEMGTGGSFYGYT
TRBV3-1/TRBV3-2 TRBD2 ASSQGLAGATNTGELF
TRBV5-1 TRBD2 ASSSPLAGGRSSYNEQF
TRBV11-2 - ASSLTGIGLPF
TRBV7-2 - ASSHGTRGWEKLF
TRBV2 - ASRPTVAKNIQY
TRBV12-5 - ASGFGSGNTIY
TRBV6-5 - ASSSVGLNQPQH
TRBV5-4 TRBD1 ASSLPNRQGQRNDGYT
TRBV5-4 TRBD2 ASSLPSGGGETQY
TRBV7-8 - ASSMTGVNTEAF
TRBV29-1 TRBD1 SVGPGTGGPQY
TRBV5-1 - ASSLTGSTNEKLF
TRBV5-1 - ASSLAFAGITTTEAF
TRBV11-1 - ASSSGRRFYGYT
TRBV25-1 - ASSVISEAF
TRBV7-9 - ASSFPEGGQHIQY
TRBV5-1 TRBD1 ASSLEGQGPYEQY
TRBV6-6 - ASRTGRGGYIEAF
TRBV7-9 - ASSFRTAKSTEAF
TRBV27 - ASSPTPRTAPYTDTQY
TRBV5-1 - ASSLGDTRGYEQY
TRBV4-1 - ASSQTGAVSTEAF
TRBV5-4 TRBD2 ASSFGGDAGELF
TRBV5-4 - ASSLPRDTKNEKLF
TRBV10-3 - ATGPREGSNQPQH
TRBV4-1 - ASSQGPSGSPYEQY
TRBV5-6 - ASSLAEHQPQH
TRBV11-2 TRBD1 ASTSQGRRFYGYT
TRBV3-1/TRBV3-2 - ASAPGGSSGANVLT
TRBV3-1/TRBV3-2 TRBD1 ASSQGVKQGLSSIEKETQY
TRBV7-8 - ASSPSGLLYNSPLH
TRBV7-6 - ASSLGGWNEQF
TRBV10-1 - ASSDVRQLTDTQY
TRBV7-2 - ASSPNRVAAEGTQY
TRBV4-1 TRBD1 ASSLGGSPQPQH
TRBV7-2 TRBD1 ASSFRTGRSSYEQY
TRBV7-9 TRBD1 ASSQGTAYGYT
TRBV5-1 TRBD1 ASSSLQGGSTDTQY
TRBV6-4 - AIKSSGFSSYEQY
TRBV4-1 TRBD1 ASSQQQGTIQTRNQPQH
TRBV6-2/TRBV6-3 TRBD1 ASSYSGTANLSGANVLT
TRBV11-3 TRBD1 ASSLPGQRELF
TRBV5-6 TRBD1 ASSRPGQGYEQY
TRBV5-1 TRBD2 ASSLVGGGAVGGELF
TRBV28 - ASSARGNYGYT
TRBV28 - ASSLLDGGSGNTIY
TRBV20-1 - SASGVYGYT
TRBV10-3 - AISESSGNQPQH
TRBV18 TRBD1 ASSRNTGVEKLF
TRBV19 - ASSIELGQGNPYEQY
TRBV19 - ASSPDRAYGANVLT
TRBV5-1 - ASSDRFSYEQY